The clone carrying this T cell receptor (beta chain) was observed a handful of times. The antigen remains undetermined. The sample originates from a study of beta chain features in type 1 diabetes. Notes on the study in general: A definitive answer on HLA type influencing TCRB rearrangement was not reached here. Among all four CD4+ subsets, Type 1 diabetes patients had TCRB CDR3s that were moderately but significantly shorter. Within patients, naive, central memory and Treg TCRB repertoires seemed more similar than within healthy donors.

As every portion of the isolated RNA was reverse transcribed, the sequencing read expressed TCRB transcripts. TCRdb's copy holds only in-frame clones and misses some; the assay was immunoSEQ multiplex PCR. The sample lists 20,000 to 30,000 clones, approximately 69% occurring once. All sorted populations exceeded 95% purity. This CDR3 is 14 amino acids long. Germline lookup yields CDR1 WNHNN and CDR2 SYGVQD (reference sequence). V lost 4 bases to trimming and J lost 4 bases; unmatched junction nucleotides: 5. The chain joins TRBV10-1 to TRBJ2-5; TRBD2 matches at 8 bases. The material sequenced was Tregs from blood. This sequence was found in a young man with type 1 diabetes. In DNA form, the CDR3 reads TGCGCCAGCAGTGCCAGCGGGAGTATAGAGACCCAGTACTTC. This sequence encodes CASSASGSIETQYF.